This T cell receptor beta chain was obtained from a study of identical twins. Study-level findings and limits: Invariant cells of the MAIT and iNKT types might have partly distorted the zero-insertion analyses.

This clonotype has just a few counts. Its antigen is unidentified. The V end lost 3 bases, the J end lost 4 bases, and 13 bases lay between the germline ends. This CDR3 region has 15 residues. Template switching, a step in the protocol, added a universal primer site, and cDNA carried unique molecular identifiers. TCRdb passed the 5' RACE reads through MiXCR, listing each CDR3 protein once. The table includes approximately 630,000 distinct CDR3 sequences, 7.1% detected once. These same data were also listed under a study on yellow fever vaccine responses in identical twins.

The V and J genes are TRBV12-3 or TRBV12-4 and TRBJ2-1; the D gene is possibly TRBD2 (6 bases). Sequencing was performed on PBMCs. This TCR was sampled from a woman aged 18-29 years in good health. The CDR3 sequence: CASSFPPAGYNEQFF. In nucleotides, the CDR3 is TGTGCCAGCAGTTTTCCGCCAGCGGGTTACAATGAGCAGTTCTTC.